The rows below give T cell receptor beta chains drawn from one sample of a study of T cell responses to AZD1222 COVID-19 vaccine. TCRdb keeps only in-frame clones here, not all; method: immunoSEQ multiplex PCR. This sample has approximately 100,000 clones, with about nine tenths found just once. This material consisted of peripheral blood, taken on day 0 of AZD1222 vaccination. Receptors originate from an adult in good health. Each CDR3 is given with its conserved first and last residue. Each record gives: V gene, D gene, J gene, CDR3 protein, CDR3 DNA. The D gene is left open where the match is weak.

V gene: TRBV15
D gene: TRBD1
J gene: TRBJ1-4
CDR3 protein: CATSGDRPNEKLFF
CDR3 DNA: TGTGCCACCAGCGGGGACAGACCTAATGAAAAACTGTTTTTT

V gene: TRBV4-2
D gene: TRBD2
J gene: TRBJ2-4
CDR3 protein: CASSITSGANKNIQYF
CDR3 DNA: TGTGCCAGCAGTATTACTAGCGGGGCGAACAAAAACATTCAGTACTTC

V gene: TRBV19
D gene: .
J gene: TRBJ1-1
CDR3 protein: CASSIFVGAGVTEAFF
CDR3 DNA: TGTGCCAGTAGTATCTTCGTCGGGGCTGGGGTCACTGAAGCTTTCTTT

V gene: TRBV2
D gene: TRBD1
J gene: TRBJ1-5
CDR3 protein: CASQGNSNQPQHF
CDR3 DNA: TGTGCCTCACAGGGGAACAGCAATCAGCCCCAGCATTTT

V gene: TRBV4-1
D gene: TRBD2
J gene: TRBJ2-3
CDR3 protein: CASSFRLAGGQDTQYF
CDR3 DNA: TGCGCCAGCAGTTTCAGACTAGCGGGGGGGCAAGATACGCAGTATTTT

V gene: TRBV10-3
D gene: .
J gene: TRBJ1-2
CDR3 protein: CAIMQGLEWSYGYTF
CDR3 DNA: TGTGCCATCATGCAGGGTTTGGAGTGGAGCTACGGCTACACCTTC

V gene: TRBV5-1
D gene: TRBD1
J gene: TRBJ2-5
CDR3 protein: CASSFIGTGEETQYF
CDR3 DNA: TGCGCCAGCAGCTTTATCGGGACAGGGGAGGAGACCCAGTACTTC

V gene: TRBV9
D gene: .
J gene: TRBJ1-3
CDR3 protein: CASSPTGSSGNTIYF
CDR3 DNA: TGTGCCAGCAGCCCTACTGGGTCCTCTGGAAACACCATATATTTT

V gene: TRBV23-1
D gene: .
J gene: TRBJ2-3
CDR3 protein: CASSQRLAGGTDTQYF
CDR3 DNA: TGCGCCAGCAGTCAGCGGTTAGCAGGGGGCACAGATACGCAGTATTTT

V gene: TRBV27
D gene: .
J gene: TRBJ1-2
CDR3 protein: CASSSAPRAFVGLANYGYTF
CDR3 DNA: TGTGCCAGCAGTTCGGCCCCCCGCGCATTTGTCGGGTTAGCTAACTATGGCTACACCTTC

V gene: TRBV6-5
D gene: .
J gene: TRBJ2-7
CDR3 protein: CASRPAGSHEQYF
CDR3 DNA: TGTGCCAGCCGTCCGGCAGGGTCCCACGAGCAGTACTTC

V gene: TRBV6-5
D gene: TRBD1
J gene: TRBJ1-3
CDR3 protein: CASGTVTGNTIYF
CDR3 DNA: TGTGCCAGCGGGACAGTGACTGGAAACACCATATATTTT

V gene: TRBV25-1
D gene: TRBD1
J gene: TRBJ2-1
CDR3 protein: CASSEWPGQGATYNEQFF
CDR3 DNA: TGTGCCAGCAGTGAATGGCCAGGACAGGGGGCAACCTACAATGAGCAGTTCTTC